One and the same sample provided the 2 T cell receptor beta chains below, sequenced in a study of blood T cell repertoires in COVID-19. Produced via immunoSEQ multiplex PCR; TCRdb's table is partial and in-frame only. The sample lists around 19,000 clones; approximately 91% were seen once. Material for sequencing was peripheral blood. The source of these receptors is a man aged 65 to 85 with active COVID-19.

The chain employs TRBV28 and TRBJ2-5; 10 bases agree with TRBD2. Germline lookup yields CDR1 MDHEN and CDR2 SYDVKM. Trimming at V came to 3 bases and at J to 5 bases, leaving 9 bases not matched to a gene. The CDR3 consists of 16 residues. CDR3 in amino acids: CASSFEREGLGETQYF. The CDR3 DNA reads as TGTGCCAGCAGTTTCGAGCGGGAGGGCCTCGGGGAGACCCAGTACTTC.

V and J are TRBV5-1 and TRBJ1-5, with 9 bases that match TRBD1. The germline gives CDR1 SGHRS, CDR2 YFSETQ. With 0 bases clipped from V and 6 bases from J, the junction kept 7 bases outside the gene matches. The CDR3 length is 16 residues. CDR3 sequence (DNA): TGCGCCAGCAGCTTGGGGGATCGACAGGGGGGTCAGCCCCAGCATTTT. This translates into CASSLGDRQGGQPQHF.